A selection of T cell receptor beta chains follows, all from one sample in a study of cytomegalovirus exposure and HLA in healthy donors. Only in-frame clones appear in the TCRdb table, and some are missing; sequencing was by immunoSEQ multiplex PCR. The table shows over 100,000 clones, with around 78% occurring only once. The source material was PBMCs. These receptor sequences come from a female donor in good health and CMV-seropositive. CDR3s include the opening cysteine and the closing phenylalanine or tryptophan. D genes are given only for firm matches. The size field is filled for only some rows; it gives once, few, many or a size class.

size	V	J	D	DNA	CDR3
.	TRBV4-2	TRBJ1-5	.	TGTGCCAGCAGCGACTATCGGGACATAAACAATCAGCCCCAGCATTTT	CASSDYRDINNQPQHF
.	TRBV19	TRBJ1-1	.	TGTGCCAGTAGAACAGGGCCGAACACTGAAGCTTTCTTT	CASRTGPNTEAFF
.	TRBV28	TRBJ1-3	.	TGTGCAAGCACGGGGGACACCATATATTTT	CASTGDTIYF
.	TRBV9	TRBJ2-3	.	TGTGCCAGCAGCACCCGGGACTCCACAGATACGCAGTATTTT	CASSTRDSTDTQYF
.	TRBV21-1	TRBJ2-5	.	TGTGCCAGCAGCAACCATCTCGGACTAGCGGAGAAGTACCAAGAGACCCAGTACTTC	CASSNHLGLAEKYQETQYF
.	TRBV10-2	TRBJ2-2	.	TGCGCCAGCAGTGATCTGGGCATCGGCACCGGGGAGCTGTTTTTT	CASSDLGIGTGELFF
.	TRBV28	TRBJ1-6	.	TGTGCCAGCACCGGTTATAATTCACCCCTCCACTTT	CASTGYNSPLHF
.	TRBV7-9	TRBJ2-1	TRBD2	TGTGCCAGCAGCACACTAGCGGGAAGCTCCTACAATGAGCAGTTCTTC	CASSTLAGSSYNEQFF
.	TRBV2	TRBJ2-1	TRBD2	TGTGCCATCGGGACGGGAGGGCGAGGTGAGCAGTTCTTC	CAIGTGGRGEQFF
.	TRBV11-2	TRBJ2-5	.	TGTGCCAGCAGCTTGGCGGTAGCGCACCAAGAGACCCAGTACTTC	CASSLAVAHQETQYF
.	TRBV10-3	TRBJ1-2	TRBD1	TGTGCCATCAGTGACGGGACAGGCGTTAACTATGGCTACACCTTC	CAISDGTGVNYGYTF
few	TRBV7-9	TRBJ2-1	.	TGTGCCAGCAGCTTTCGCCTTCTGGACAAGGATGAGCAGTTCTTC	CASSFRLLDKDEQFF
.	TRBV9	TRBJ2-5	TRBD2	TGTGCCAGCAGCGTTGGTAGCGGGAGTGGAGAGACCCAGTACTTC	CASSVGSGSGETQYF
.	TRBV7-3	TRBJ2-1	TRBD2	TGTGCCAGCAGCCCACGGGCTAGCGGGCACAATGAGCAGTTCTTC	CASSPRASGHNEQFF
.	TRBV2	TRBJ2-7	.	TGTGCCAGCAGTGATTACAGGGCGGACGAGCAGTACTTC	CASSDYRADEQYF
few	TRBV27	TRBJ2-1	TRBD1	TGTGCCAGCAGGCTACAGGGGTTCGGCAATGAGCAGTTCTTC	CASRLQGFGNEQFF
.	TRBV11-3	TRBJ2-1	TRBD2	TGTGCCAGCAGCTCGGCGGGAGGGCACTACAATGAGCAGTTCTTC	CASSSAGGHYNEQFF
.	TRBV4-1	TRBJ2-2	TRBD1	TGCGCCAGCAGCCGAGGACAGGGGGCCTACACCGGGGAGCTGTTTTTT	CASSRGQGAYTGELFF
once	TRBV6-1	TRBJ1-2	TRBD1	TGTGCCAGCAGTCTGGGACAGGTTCAGGGAGGCTACACCTTC	CASSLGQVQGGYTF
.	TRBV28	TRBJ1-1	TRBD1	TGTGCCAGCAGTTTTAATTTGCCCAGGGGGCAAGGTGAAGCTTTCTTT	CASSFNLPRGQGEAFF
.	TRBV27	TRBJ2-5	TRBD2	TGTGCCAGCAGTTTGTGGGCGGGAGATCCCCAAGAGACCCAGTACTTC	CASSLWAGDPQETQYF
.	TRBV27	TRBJ2-1	TRBD1	TGTGCCAGCAGTCCAGGGACAGGCTACAATGAGCAGTTCTTC	CASSPGTGYNEQFF
.	TRBV25-1	TRBJ2-4	.	TGTGCCAGCAGTGTAAGGGGATTTAACATTCAGTACTTC	CASSVRGFNIQYF
.	TRBV5-4	TRBJ1-4	.	TGTGCCAGCAGCTTGTCCGGCAGGGGTAATGAAAAACTGTTTTTT	CASSLSGRGNEKLFF
.	TRBV5-6	TRBJ1-1	.	TGTGCCAGCAGCTGGGGAGGGCGCGTAAACACTGAAGCTTTCTTT	CASSWGGRVNTEAFF
.	TRBV6-1	TRBJ2-5	TRBD2	TGTGCCAGCAGTGAAAGGAGCGGGGGGAGAGAGACCCAGTACTTC	CASSERSGGRETQYF
.	TRBV10-3	TRBJ2-2	.	TGTGCCATCAGTGAGTCGCCGACACAGACCGGGGAGCTGTTTTTT	CAISESPTQTGELFF
.	TRBV10-3	TRBJ2-5	TRBD1	TGTGCCATCAGTGAGTCGGGCAGGACAGGGGCCATACAGACCCAGTACTTC	CAISESGRTGAIQTQYF
.	TRBV5-1	TRBJ2-7	TRBD1	TGCGCCAGCAGCTGGACAGGGAGTGAATACGAGCAGTACTTC	CASSWTGSEYEQYF
.	TRBV11-2	TRBJ2-7	.	TGTGCCAGCAGCCCATCCGGGACATGGAACGACGAGCAGTACTTC	CASSPSGTWNDEQYF
.	TRBV18	TRBJ2-5	.	TGTGCCAGCTCACAGGGGGTTCGGGAGACCCAGTACTTC	CASSQGVRETQYF
.	TRBV5-1	TRBJ2-5	TRBD1	TGCGCCAGCAGATTCACAGGGGGCGGCCGCCAAGAGACCCAGTACTTC	CASRFTGGGRQETQYF
.	TRBV25-1	TRBJ1-2	.	TGTGCCAGCAGTGTCCCCGAAGGCGGTCCCCCCTATGGCTACACCTTC	CASSVPEGGPPYGYTF
few	TRBV28	TRBJ2-7	.	TGTGCCAGCAGTTTACAAAGAGACGAGCAGTACTTC	CASSLQRDEQYF
.	TRBV5-1	TRBJ2-5	.	TGCGCCAGCAGCTCCCCGCGGAGAGACAGTCAAGAGACCCAGTACTTC	CASSSPRRDSQETQYF
.	TRBV5-1	TRBJ2-1	.	TGCGCCAGCAGCACCGGTAGGGGTACAATTGATGAGCAGTTCTTC	CASSTGRGTIDEQFF
.	TRBV6-1	TRBJ1-5	.	TGTGCCAGCAGCACAGGGTTCGCGAGCAATCAGCCCCAGCATTTT	CASSTGFASNQPQHF
once	TRBV18	TRBJ2-7	TRBD2	TGTGCCAGCTCACCTCCTAGCGGAACCTACGAGCAGTACTTC	CASSPPSGTYEQYF
.	TRBV7-2	TRBJ1-1	.	TGTGCCAGCAGCTGGGGCGGCTCCACTGAAGCTTTCTTT	CASSWGGSTEAFF
few	TRBV20-1	TRBJ2-1	.	TGCAGGGCCGTGGGCATCAATGAGCAGTTCTTC	CRAVGINEQFF
few	TRBV5-1	TRBJ2-3	.	TGCGCCAGCAGGTTCAGGGTAGACTTCACAGATACGCAGTATTTT	CASRFRVDFTDTQYF
few	TRBV5-1	TRBJ2-1	.	TGCGCCAGCAGCTTCGTCCTCAATAGCGGTAATCGTAATGAGCAGTTCTTC	CASSFVLNSGNRNEQFF
.	TRBV29-1	TRBJ2-1	TRBD1	TGCAGCGCTGGCGCCGGGACAGGGTCGTACAATGAGCAGTTCTTC	CSAGAGTGSYNEQFF
.	TRBV28	TRBJ2-1	TRBD1	TGTGCCAGCAGTTTACGACAGGGGGCCTCCTACAATGAGCAGTTCTTC	CASSLRQGASYNEQFF
.	TRBV19	TRBJ2-3	.	TGTGCCAGTAGTATAGCTAGCGGCACAGATACGCAGTATTTT	CASSIASGTDTQYF
few	TRBV19	TRBJ1-1	TRBD1	TGTGCCAGTAGTATAGTTCCAGGGGGGACTGAAGCTTTCTTT	CASSIVPGGTEAFF
.	TRBV5-6	TRBJ2-3	TRBD1	TGTGCCAGCAGCACCGGACAGGGGTGGACAGATACGCAGTATTTT	CASSTGQGWTDTQYF
.	TRBV27	TRBJ1-2	TRBD1	TGTGCCAGCACCACCCAACTGGCCCGGGACAGCCCTTTCTATGGCTACACCTTC	CASTTQLARDSPFYGYTF
.	TRBV2	TRBJ2-7	.	TGTGCCAGCCTACTAGCAATATTCGGCGAGCAGTACTTC	CASLLAIFGEQYF
.	TRBV10-1	TRBJ2-7	TRBD2	TGCGCCAGCAGTGAGTCTGGTAGCGGGAGTTACGAGCAGTACTTC	CASSESGSGSYEQYF